The clone carrying this TCR beta chain was observed a handful of times. Its antigen is currently unknown. The data were taken from a study of T-cell reconstitution after alpha-beta-depleted transplantation in children. Study results and limitations: At the one-year point after transplant, T-cell counts and TCRbeta diversity were found to come mostly from T cells that had been newly produced. Several hundred expanded graft clones reportedly gave rise to the alpha-beta T cells present about two months after transplant. Surviving recipient T cells and intrathymic progenitors accounted for some patients' high TCRbeta diversity at day 60.

The germline V gene encodes CDR1 WSHSY and CDR2 SAAADI. The CDR3 is made up of 16 amino acids. V trimming: 5 bases; J trimming: 0 bases; junction bases outside the gene matches: 6. Preparation of the TCRbeta library involved a method that used unique molecular identifiers. TCRdb redid the calling of the PCR reads with MiXCR, one entry per CDR3 protein. The repertoire holds fewer than 250,000 distinct CDR3 sequences, with around a sixth as singletons. This clonotype was sampled from a male patient aged 2-15 years who had a stem cell transplant for acute lymphoblastic leukemia, so the T cells may come from the graft donor. Sequenced here: PBMCs, mostly from graft donor cells, sampled 360 days after TCRalphabeta/CD19-depleted stem cell transplant. J is TRBJ2-7 and V is TRBV10-2, with TRBD2 matching 11 bases. In DNA form, the CDR3 reads TGCGCCAGCAGTAAACTAGCGGGGGCTGGCTCCTACGAGCAGTACTTC. Its protein is CASSKLAGAGSYEQYF.